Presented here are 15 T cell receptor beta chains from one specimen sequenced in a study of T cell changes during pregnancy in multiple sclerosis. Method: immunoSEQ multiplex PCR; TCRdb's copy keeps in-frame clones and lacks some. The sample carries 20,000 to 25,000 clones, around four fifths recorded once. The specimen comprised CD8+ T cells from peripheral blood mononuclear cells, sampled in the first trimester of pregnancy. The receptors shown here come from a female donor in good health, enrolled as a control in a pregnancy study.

The CDR3 loop reads CASSSPTRSAEIVYNEQFF. The CDR3 DNA follows: TGTGCCAGCAGTTCGCCGACTAGGTCCGCCGAGATCGTCTACAATGAGCAGTTCTTC. The chain is built from TRBV28 and TRBJ2-1, with D possibly matching TRBD2 (6 bases). Germline V gives CDR1 MDHEN, CDR2 SYDVKM. This CDR3 comprises 19 residues. V shed 4 bases and J shed 3 bases, with 25 bases lying between them.

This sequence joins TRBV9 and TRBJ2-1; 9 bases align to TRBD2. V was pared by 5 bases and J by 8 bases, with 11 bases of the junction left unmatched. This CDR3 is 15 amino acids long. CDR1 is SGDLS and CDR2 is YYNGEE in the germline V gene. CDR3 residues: CASSPMGGGADEQFF. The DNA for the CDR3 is TGTGCCAGCAGTCCCATGGGCGGGGGGGCCGATGAGCAGTTCTTC.

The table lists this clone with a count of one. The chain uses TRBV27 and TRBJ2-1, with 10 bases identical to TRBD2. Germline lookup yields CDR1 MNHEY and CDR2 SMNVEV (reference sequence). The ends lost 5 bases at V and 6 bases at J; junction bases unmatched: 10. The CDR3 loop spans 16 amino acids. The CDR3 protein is CASSTNEASGSNEQFF. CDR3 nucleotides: TGTGCCAGCAGTACCAACGAGGCTAGCGGGAGCAATGAGCAGTTCTTC.

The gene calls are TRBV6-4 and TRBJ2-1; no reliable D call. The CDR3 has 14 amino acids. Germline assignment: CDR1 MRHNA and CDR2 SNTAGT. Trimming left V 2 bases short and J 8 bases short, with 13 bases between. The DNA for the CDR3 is TGTGCCAGCAGTGACACATCAGGAAGTGATGAGCAGTTCTTC. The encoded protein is CASSDTSGSDEQFF.

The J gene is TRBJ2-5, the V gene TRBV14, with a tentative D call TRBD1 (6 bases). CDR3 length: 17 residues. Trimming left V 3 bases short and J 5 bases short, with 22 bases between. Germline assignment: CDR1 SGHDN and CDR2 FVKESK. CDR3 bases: TGTGCCAGCAGCCAGGGAACTTTCTTGGACAGCCAGGAGACCCAGTACTTC. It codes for CASSQGTFLDSQETQYF.

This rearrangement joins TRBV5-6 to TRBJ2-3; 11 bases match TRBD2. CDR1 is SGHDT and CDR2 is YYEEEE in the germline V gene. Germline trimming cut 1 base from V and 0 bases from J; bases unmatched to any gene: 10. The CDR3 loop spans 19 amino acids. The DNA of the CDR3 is TGTGCCAGCAGCTTGCTTTGGCCTAGCGGGGGGCCAAGCACAGATACGCAGTATTTT. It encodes CASSLLWPSGGPSTDTQYF.

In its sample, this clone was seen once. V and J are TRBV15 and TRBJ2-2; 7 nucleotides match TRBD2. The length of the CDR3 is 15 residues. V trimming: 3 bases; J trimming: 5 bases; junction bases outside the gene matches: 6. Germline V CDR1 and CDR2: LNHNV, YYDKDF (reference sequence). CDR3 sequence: CATSSGGDQTGELFF. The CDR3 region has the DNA TGTGCCACCAGCAGTGGGGGGGACCAAACCGGGGAGCTGTTTTTT.

As DNA, the CDR3 is TGTGCCAGCAGCTTGGAGGGGGCCTCCTACGAGCAGTACTTC. It translates to CASSLEGASYEQYF. The chain recombines TRBV5-5 with TRBJ2-7; TRBD1 matches 7 bases. Per germline, CDR1 SGHKS and CDR2 YYEKEE (reference sequence). This CDR3 contains 14 residues. Losses at the gene ends were 0 bases for V and 0 bases for J; bases not matched to a gene: 0. Full variable domain (remainder filled in from reference TRBV5-5 and TRBJ2-7): DAGVTQSPTHLIKTRGQQVTLRCSPISGHKSVSWYQQVLGQGPQFIFQYYEKEERGRGNFPDRFSARQFPNYSSELNVNALLLGDSALYLCASSLEGASYEQYFGPGTRLTVT.

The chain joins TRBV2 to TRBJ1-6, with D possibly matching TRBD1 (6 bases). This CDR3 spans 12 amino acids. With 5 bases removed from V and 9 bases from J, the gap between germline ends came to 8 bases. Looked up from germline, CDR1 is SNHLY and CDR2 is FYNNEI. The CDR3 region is CASSQGTSPLHF. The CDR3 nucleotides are TGTGCCAGCAGTCAGGGGACTTCACCCCTCCACTTT. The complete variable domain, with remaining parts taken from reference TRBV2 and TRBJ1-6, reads EPEVTQTPSHQVTQMGQEVILRCVPISNHLYFYWYRQILGQKVEFLVSFYNNEISEKSEIFDDQFSVERPDGSNFTLKIRSTKLEDSAMYFCASSQGTSPLHFGNGTRLTVT.

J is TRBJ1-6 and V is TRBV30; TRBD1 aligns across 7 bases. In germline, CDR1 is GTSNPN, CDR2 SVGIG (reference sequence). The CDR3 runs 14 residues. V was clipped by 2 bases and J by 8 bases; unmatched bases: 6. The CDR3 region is CAWSRGQADSPLHF. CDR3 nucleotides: TGTGCCTGGAGTAGGGGGCAGGCGGATTCACCCCTCCACTTT.

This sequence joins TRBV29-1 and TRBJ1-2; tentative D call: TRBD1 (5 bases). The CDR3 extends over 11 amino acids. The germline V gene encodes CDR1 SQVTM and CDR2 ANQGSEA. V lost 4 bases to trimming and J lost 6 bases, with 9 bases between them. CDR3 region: CSVGQNHGYTF. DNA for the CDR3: TGCAGCGTTGGACAGAATCATGGCTACACCTTC.

The CDR3 spells CASSRLAGGPKELFF. The CDR3, as DNA: TGTGCCAGCAGCCGTCTAGCGGGAGGGCCCAAGGAGCTGTTTTTT. The chain is built from TRBV27 and TRBJ2-2, with 12 bases fitting TRBD2. The CDR3 sequence is 15 residues long. Germline CDR1 and CDR2: MNHEY and SMNVEV (reference sequence). V lost 6 bases and J lost 10; bases outside the gene matches: 9.

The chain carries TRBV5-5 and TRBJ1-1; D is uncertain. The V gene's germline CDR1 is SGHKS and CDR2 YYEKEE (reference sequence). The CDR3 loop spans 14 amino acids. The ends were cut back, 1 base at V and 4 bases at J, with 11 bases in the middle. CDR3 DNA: TGTGCCAGCAGCTTGTGGGAGAAAGGCACTGAAGCTTTCTTT. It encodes CASSLWEKGTEAFF.

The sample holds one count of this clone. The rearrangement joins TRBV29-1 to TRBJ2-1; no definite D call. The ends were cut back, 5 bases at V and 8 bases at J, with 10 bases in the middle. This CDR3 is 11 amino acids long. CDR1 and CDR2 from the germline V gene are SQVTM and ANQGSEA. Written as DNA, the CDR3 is TGCAGCGTTTTAAGACTCGATGAGCAGTTCTTC. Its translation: CSVLRLDEQFF.

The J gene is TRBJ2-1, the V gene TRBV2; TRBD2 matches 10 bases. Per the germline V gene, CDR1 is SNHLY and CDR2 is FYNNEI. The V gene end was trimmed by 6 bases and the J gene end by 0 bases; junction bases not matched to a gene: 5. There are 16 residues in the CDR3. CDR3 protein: CASRRAGGPSYNEQFF. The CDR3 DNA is TGTGCCAGCAGACGAGCGGGAGGGCCCTCCTACAATGAGCAGTTCTTC. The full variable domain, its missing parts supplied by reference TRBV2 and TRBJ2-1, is EPEVTQTPSHQVTQMGQEVILRCVPISNHLYFYWYRQILGQKVEFLVSFYNNEISEKSEIFDDQFSVERPDGSNFTLKIRSTKLEDSAMYFCASRRAGGPSYNEQFFGPGTRLTVL.